The subject of this entry is one T cell receptor beta chain. The target antigen is unknown. The record originates from a study of shared clonotypes between healthy human individuals. Study background: Per donor, three plates held CD4 naive cells, three held CD4 memory, two held CD8 naive and one held CD8 memory.

The CDR3 sequence is 16 residues long. Germline-derived CDR1 and CDR2 are SGDLS and YYNGEE. Germline trimming cut 3 bases from V and 3 bases from J; bases unmatched to any gene: 10. At deep level, the assay was performed. Every subset's genomic DNA went evenly onto several immunoSEQ plates. The repertoire was sequenced with immunoSEQ multiplex PCR; TCRdb's copy has only in-frame clones and lacks some. The sample lists approximately 980,000 clones; around three quarters were seen once. Regarding the study as a whole: Shared clonotypes across all four donors exceeded non-shared ones in generation probability.

The chain employs TRBV9 and TRBJ2-7, with 9 bases lining up with TRBD2. Sequencing used memory CD4+ T cells sorted from blood. The subset denotes: CD45RA-negative fraction. The source of this sequence is a young man in good health. The CDR3 sequence is CASSESSSGAYYEQYF. The DNA of the CDR3 is TGTGCCAGCAGCGAAAGTTCTAGCGGGGCGTACTACGAGCAGTACTTC.